This T cell receptor (beta chain) was found in a study of blood T cell repertoires in COVID-19. Study-wide background: Researchers got acute and convalescent COVID-19 samples from the United States, Italy and Spain.

Profiled with immunoSEQ multiplex PCR; TCRdb holds only in-frame clones, not every one. The repertoire holds fewer than 45,000 clones, with approximately 85% as singletons. CDR1 is SGHDN and CDR2 is FVKESK in the germline V gene. The CDR3 consists of 16 residues. The germline V and J ends were trimmed by 0 bases and 6 bases, with 14 bases remaining between them. Sample: peripheral blood. The chain combines TRBV14 with TRBJ1-4, with D maybe TRBD1 (5 bases). The sequence was collected from a woman at least 80 years old with acute or convalescent COVID-19. The CDR3: CASSQDQGPRHEKLFF. The CDR3 nucleotides are TGTGCCAGCAGCCAAGACCAGGGCCCGCGGCATGAAAAACTGTTTTTT.